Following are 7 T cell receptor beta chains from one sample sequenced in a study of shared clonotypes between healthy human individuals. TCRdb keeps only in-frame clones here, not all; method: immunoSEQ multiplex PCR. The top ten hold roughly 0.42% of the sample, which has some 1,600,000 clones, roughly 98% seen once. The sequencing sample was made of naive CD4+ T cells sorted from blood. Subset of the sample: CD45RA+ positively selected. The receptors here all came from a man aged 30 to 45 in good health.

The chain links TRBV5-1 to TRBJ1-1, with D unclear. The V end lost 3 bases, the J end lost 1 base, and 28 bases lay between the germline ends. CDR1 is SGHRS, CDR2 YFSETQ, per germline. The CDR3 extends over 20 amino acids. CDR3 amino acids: CASSSSASAVVSYRNTEAFF. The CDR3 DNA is TGCGCCAGCAGCTCATCCGCTTCGGCCGTCGTGAGTTACCGGAACACTGAAGCTTTCTTT.

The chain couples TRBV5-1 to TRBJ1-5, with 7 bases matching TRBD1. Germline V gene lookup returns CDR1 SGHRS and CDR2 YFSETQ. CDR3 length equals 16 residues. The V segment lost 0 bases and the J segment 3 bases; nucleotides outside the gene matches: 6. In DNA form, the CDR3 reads TGCGCCAGCAGCTTGGGAACAGGGGCCCTCAATCAGCCCCAGCATTTT. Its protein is CASSLGTGALNQPQHF.

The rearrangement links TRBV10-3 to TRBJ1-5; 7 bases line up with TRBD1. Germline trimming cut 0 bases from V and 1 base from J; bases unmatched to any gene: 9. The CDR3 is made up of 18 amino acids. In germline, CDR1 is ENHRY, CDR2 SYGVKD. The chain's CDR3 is CAISESRGGTSSNQPQHF. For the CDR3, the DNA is TGTGCCATCAGTGAGTCCAGGGGGGGTACTTCCAGCAATCAGCCCCAGCATTTT.

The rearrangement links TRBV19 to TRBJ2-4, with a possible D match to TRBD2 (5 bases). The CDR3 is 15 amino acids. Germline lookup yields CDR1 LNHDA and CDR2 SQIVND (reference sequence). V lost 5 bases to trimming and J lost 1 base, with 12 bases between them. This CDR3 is CASSSGEPAKNIQYF. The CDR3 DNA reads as TGTGCCAGTAGTTCCGGGGAGCCGGCCAAAAACATTCAGTACTTC.

The CDR3: CASSQPGRNTGELFF. The CDR3 DNA reads as TGTGCCAGCAGCCAACCGGGACGGAACACCGGGGAGCTGTTTTTT. V usage is TRBV7-8 and J usage is TRBJ2-2; the D call may be TRBD1 or TRBD2 (5 bases each). V lost 5 bases, J lost 1 base, and 11 bases lay in between. The CDR3 runs 15 residues. CDR1 SGHVS and CDR2 FQNEAQ come from the germline V gene. The full variable domain, in which reference TRBV7-8 and TRBJ2-2 provide the parts outside the CDR3, is GAGVSQSPRYKVAKRGQDVALRCDPISGHVSLFWYQQALGQGPEFLTYFQNEAQLDKSGLPSDRFFAERPEGSVSTLKIQRTQQEDSAVYLCASSQPGRNTGELFFGEGSRLTVL.

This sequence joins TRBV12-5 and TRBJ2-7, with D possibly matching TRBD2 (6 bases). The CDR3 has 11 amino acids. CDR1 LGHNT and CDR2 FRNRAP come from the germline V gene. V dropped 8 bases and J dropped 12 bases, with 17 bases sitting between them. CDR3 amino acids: CASRGTELGYF. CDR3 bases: TGTGCTAGTCGCGGGACGGAGCTTGGGTACTTC. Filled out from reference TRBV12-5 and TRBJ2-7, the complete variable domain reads DARVTQTPRHKVTEMGQEVTMRCQPILGHNTVFWYRQTMMQGLELLAYFRNRAPLDDSGMPKDRFSAEMPDATLATLKIQPSEPRDSAVYFCASRGTELGYFGPGTRLTVT.

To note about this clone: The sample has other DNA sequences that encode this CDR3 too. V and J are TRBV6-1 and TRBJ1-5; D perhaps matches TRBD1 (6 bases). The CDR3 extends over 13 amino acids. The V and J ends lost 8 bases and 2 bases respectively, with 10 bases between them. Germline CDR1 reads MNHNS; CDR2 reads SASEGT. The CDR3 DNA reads TGTGCCAGCTCAAGACAGGGCAATCAGCCCCAGCATTTT. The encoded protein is CASSRQGNQPQHF.